This T cell receptor beta chain emerged from a study of T cells in localized non-small cell lung cancer. To note about this clone: Its antigen is unidentified.

Profiled with immunoSEQ multiplex PCR; TCRdb holds only in-frame clones, not every one. The sample lists approximately 64,000 clones, under 90% occurring once. V was clipped by 5 bases and J by 3 bases; unmatched bases: 4. This CDR3 is 14 amino acids long. CDR1 and CDR2 (germline): SGHAT, FQDESV (reference sequence). Study-wide results and caveats: Longer overall survival was seen with higher T cell density measured in blood. T cell clonality was highest in uninvolved adjacent lung, above tumor. One tumor region alone was sequenced, and heterogeneity therefore remains possible. The appearance of a median approximately 57 of the top 100 tumor clones was seen in adjacent lung.

The receptor was isolated from a woman aged 40 to 75 with stage I lung adenocarcinoma. The chain recombines TRBV11-1 with TRBJ1-1, with 9 bases aligning to TRBD1. The sample consisted of peripheral blood, taken before any cancer treatment. The CDR3 region is CASSPDRGYTEAFF. The CDR3 DNA reads as TGTGCCAGCAGCCCCGACAGGGGGTACACTGAAGCTTTCTTT.